A single sample gave rise to the 27 T cell receptor beta chains below, sequenced in a study of response to subunit inactivated influenza vaccine. TCRdb fed the RT-PCR reads into MiXCR, producing one record per CDR3 protein. The sample includes roughly 650,000 distinct CDR3 sequences, around 15% of them seen just once. Sequencing was performed on PBMCs from blood, taken roughly 2 weeks before vaccination. These receptors were obtained from a man aged 45 to 65 who received an inactivated influenza vaccine.

This clonotype came up a few times. This sequence joins TRBV7-2 and TRBJ1-3; a weak D match, TRBD1 (6 bases). The ends were cut back, 0 bases at V and 0 bases at J, with 12 bases in the middle. The germline gives CDR1 SGHTA, CDR2 FQGNSA. This CDR3 contains 17 residues. The CDR3 DNA is TGTGCCAGCAGCTTAGCTGGGACAAAGAGCTCTGGAAACACCATATATTTT. Amino acids: CASSLAGTKSSGNTIYF.

The rearrangement uses TRBV7-2 and TRBJ2-7; 7 bases map to TRBD1. CDR3 size: 12 residues. V lost 5 bases and J lost 6; bases outside the gene matches: 4. Per germline, CDR1 SGHTA and CDR2 FQGNSA. Here the CDR3 DNA reads TGTGCCAGCAGCCGGGGACAGTTCGAGCAGTACTTC. Its protein is CASSRGQFEQYF.

CDR3 loop: CASSEMDEQYF. The CDR3 DNA reads as TGTGCCAGCAGTGAAATGGACGAGCAGTACTTC. The J gene is TRBJ2-7, the V gene TRBV6-1; D is unresolved. Germline assignment: CDR1 MNHNS and CDR2 SASEGT. V was trimmed by 2 bases and J by 5 bases, leaving 4 bases between them. This CDR3 is built from 11 residues.

There are a few counts of this clonotype. CDR3 region: CASSLRRTSGGETQYF. The CDR3 DNA is TGTGCCAGCAGCCTCAGACGTACTAGCGGGGGTGAGACCCAGTACTTC. The chain combines TRBV3-1 with TRBJ2-5; 11 bases agree with TRBD2. The trim removed 4 bases at V and 5 bases at J, leaving 9 bases unmatched. From germline, CDR1 is LGHDT and CDR2 YNNKEL (reference sequence). This CDR3 region has 16 residues.

In this sample, this clonotype turned up a few times. The chain joins TRBV4-3 to TRBJ2-3; no clear D gene. The germline V gene has CDR1 LGHNA and CDR2 YSLEER. Trimming took off 0 bases at V and 0 bases at J, with 4 bases between the two ends. The CDR3 runs 14 residues. The CDR3 spells CASSQDLSTDTQYF. CDR3 bases: TGCGCCAGCAGCCAAGATCTGAGCACAGATACGCAGTATTTT.

This chain uses TRBV7-2 with TRBJ1-2, with D perhaps TRBD1 (5 bases). Germline V lookup: CDR1 SGHTA, CDR2 FQGNSA. V lost 5 bases, J lost 8 bases, and 24 bases lay in between. This CDR3 has 16 residues. In nucleotides, the CDR3 is TGTGCCAGCAGCCCCAATCCTGGCGGCAGGGAAGGCGGCTACACCTTC. Translating it yields CASSPNPGGREGGYTF.

This clonotype was counted only a few times. This chain uses TRBV4-3 with TRBJ2-4, with D uncertain. The CDR3 contains 16 residues. Germline assignment: CDR1 LGHNA and CDR2 YSLEER. V was trimmed by 1 base and J by 0 bases, leaving 10 bases between them. The CDR3 coding sequence is TGCGCCAGCAGCCAAGGAGTGGGCCTAGCCAAAAACATTCAGTACTTC. Translation gives CASSQGVGLAKNIQYF.

J is TRBJ1-1 and V is TRBV12-3 or TRBV12-4; D gene uncertain. V shed 5 bases and J shed 3 bases, with 4 bases lying between them. The CDR3 sequence is 11 residues long. The CDR3 region is CASSGHTEAFF. Here the CDR3 DNA reads TGTGCCAGCAGTGGCCACACTGAAGCTTTCTTT.

The sample holds a few counts of this clonotype. CDR3 sequence reads: CASYRPGNNEQFF. In DNA, the CDR3 is TGTGCCAGCTACCGGCCGGGGAACAATGAGCAGTTCTTC. The chain combines TRBV18 with TRBJ2-1; TRBD2 is a possible D gene (5 bases). V lost 7 bases and J 5 bases, leaving 12 bases between the germline ends. The germline gives CDR1 KGHSH, CDR2 LQKENI. The CDR3 sequence is 13 residues long.

The chain recombines TRBV4-2 with TRBJ2-1, with 12 bases that match TRBD2. Germline V gene data show CDR1 as LGHNA and CDR2 as YNFKEQ. V was clipped by 6 bases and J by 8 bases; unmatched bases: 11. This CDR3 contains 16 residues. CDR3 protein: CASRTGLAGLSDEQFF. CDR3 nucleotides: TGTGCCAGCAGAACGGGACTAGCGGGCTTGAGCGATGAGCAGTTCTTC.

This clonotype was seen more than once but under ten times. The J gene is TRBJ2-1, the V gene TRBV7-9; 13 nucleotides agree with TRBD2. CDR1 SEHNR and CDR2 FQNEAQ come from the germline V gene (reference sequence). With 5 bases clipped from V and 5 bases from J, the junction kept 9 bases outside the gene matches. The CDR3 covers 17 residues. CDR3 nucleotide sequence: TGTGCCAGCAGCCCTTGGACTAGCGGGAGAAGACACAATGAGCAGTTCTTC. It translates to CASSPWTSGRRHNEQFF.

This clonotype appeared many times. This rearrangement joins TRBV11-2 to TRBJ2-3; 16 bases map to TRBD2. The CDR3 is 21 amino acids. V gave up 2 bases and J gave up 5 bases; unmatched junction bases: 16. Germline loops: CDR1 SGHAT, CDR2 FQNNGV. This chain's CDR3 is CASSLWFPGTSGRAFLDTQYF. As DNA, the CDR3 is TGTGCCAGCAGCTTATGGTTCCCCGGGACTAGCGGGAGGGCCTTTTTAGATACGCAGTATTTT.

This chain uses TRBV18 with TRBJ1-1, with TRBD1 matching over 10 bases. The CDR3 consists of 16 residues. After removal of 4 bases from V and 5 bases from J, the junction contained 10 bases not matched to a gene. CDR1 is KGHSH and CDR2 is LQKENI in the germline V gene. CDR3 DNA: TGTGCCAGCTCACAGAGACAGGGGGCGGACTGGACTGAAGCTTTCTTT. Its translation: CASSQRQGADWTEAFF.

Written as DNA, the CDR3 is TGTGCCAGCAGCCCAGGTCAGACAGGGTCTGCCGGAGAGCAGTTCTTC. Protein product: CASSPGQTGSAGEQFF. The chain combines TRBV3-1 with TRBJ2-1; 7 bases are a match to TRBD1. This CDR3 region has 16 residues. The V gene's germline CDR1 is LGHDT and CDR2 YNNKEL (reference sequence). The J segment lost 10 bases and the V segment lost 4 bases, leaving 16 bases of the junction unmatched.

CDR3 in amino acids: CASSQAGGAGQLETQYF. CDR3 bases: TGTGCCAGCAGCCAAGCGGGGGGGGCGGGACAATTAGAGACCCAGTACTTC. This chain connects TRBV4-2 to TRBJ2-5; 8 bases fit TRBD2. The CDR3 totals 17 residues. V lost 1 base, J lost 4 bases, and 11 bases stayed unmatched. Germline CDR1 and CDR2: LGHNA and YNFKEQ.

The chain uses TRBV9 and TRBJ2-1; unclear D gene. Germline CDR1 reads SGDLS; CDR2 reads YYNGEE. The V end lost 0 bases, the J end lost 8 bases, and 9 bases lay between the germline ends. The CDR3 runs to 13 residues. The CDR3 spells CASSVGQVDEQFF. The CDR3 DNA follows: TGTGCCAGCAGCGTAGGGCAGGTTGATGAGCAGTTCTTC.

This rearrangement joins TRBV30 to TRBJ2-3; 7 bases are a match to TRBD1. V trimming: 3 bases; J trimming: 4 bases; junction bases outside the gene matches: 13. Germline lookup yields CDR1 GTSNPN and CDR2 SVGIG (reference sequence). This CDR3 comprises 16 residues. CDR3 loop: CAWSYLRQGRADTQYF. The DNA of the CDR3 is TGTGCCTGGAGCTATCTTCGACAGGGTCGGGCAGATACGCAGTATTTT.

The genes are TRBV9 and TRBJ2-1, with 7 bases fitting TRBD1. Germline V gives CDR1 SGDLS, CDR2 YYNGEE. The V segment lost 3 bases and the J segment 3 bases; nucleotides outside the gene matches: 3. The CDR3 contains 14 residues. CDR3: CASSDGTDYNEQFF. As DNA, the CDR3 is TGTGCCAGCAGCGATGGGACAGACTACAATGAGCAGTTCTTC.

The chain uses TRBV20-1 and TRBJ2-5; 11 positions match TRBD2. Trimming at V came to 0 bases and at J to 0 bases, leaving 3 bases not matched to a gene. The germline V gene encodes CDR1 DFQATT and CDR2 SNEGSKA (reference sequence). The CDR3 is made up of 16 amino acids. The CDR3 bases are TGCAGTGCTAGAGATAGCGGGAGGGCCCACCAAGAGACCCAGTACTTC. Residues: CSARDSGRAHQETQYF.

CDR3 in DNA: TGTGCCAGCAGTCGAGGGACAGGGGGATACAATGAGCAGTTCTTC. Translation gives CASSRGTGGYNEQFF. The V and J genes are TRBV27 and TRBJ2-1; TRBD1 matches 11 bases. The CDR3 is made up of 15 amino acids. Germline CDR1 MNHEY, CDR2 SMNVEV (reference sequence). With 5 bases clipped from V and 4 bases from J, the junction kept 4 bases outside the gene matches.

The chain couples TRBV7-2 to TRBJ2-1; a weak D match, TRBD1 (7 bases). V was clipped by 0 bases and J by 4 bases, with 16 bases between them. Germline lookup yields CDR1 SGHTA and CDR2 FQGNSA. The CDR3 runs 17 residues. The CDR3 coding sequence is TGTGCCAGCAGCTTAGCGAGGTTGCAGGGGGGTTACAATGAGCAGTTCTTC. It is translated as CASSLARLQGGYNEQFF. Combining the CDR3 with reference TRBV7-2 and TRBJ2-1 gives the whole variable domain GAGVSQSPSNKVTEKGKDVELRCDPISGHTALYWYRQSLGQGLEFLIYFQGNSAPDKSGLPSDRFSAERTGGSVSTLTIQRTQQEDSAVYLCASSLARLQGGYNEQFFGPGTRLTVL.

This clonotype has just a few counts. The chain joins TRBV9 to TRBJ1-1, with 10 bases identical to TRBD1. Germline V lookup: CDR1 SGDLS, CDR2 YYNGEE. The CDR3 loop spans 15 amino acids. Germline trimming cut 4 bases from V and 1 base from J; bases unmatched to any gene: 4. The CDR3 nucleotides read TGTGCCAGCAGCTTTGGACAGGGGGGGAACACTGAAGCTTTCTTT. It is translated as CASSFGQGGNTEAFF.

This clonotype was detected only a few times. The V and J genes are TRBV7-9 and TRBJ1-4; 7 nucleotides match TRBD1. Per the germline V gene, CDR1 is SEHNR and CDR2 is FQNEAQ (reference sequence). The CDR3 consists of 15 residues. V lost 5 bases and J lost 7; bases outside the gene matches: 10. The CDR3 reads CASSITTGLGEKLFF. CDR3 sequence (DNA): TGTGCCAGCAGCATTACGACAGGGCTTGGTGAAAAACTGTTTTTT.

The rearrangement uses TRBV18 and TRBJ2-1; TRBD2 is a possible D gene (5 bases). The CDR3 is made up of 14 amino acids. In germline, CDR1 is KGHSH, CDR2 LQKENI. The V end was cut by 3 bases, the J end by 10 bases, with 16 bases between. This CDR3 reads CASSPGITNGEQFF. CDR3 nucleotides: TGTGCCAGCTCACCCGGGATCACTAATGGGGAGCAGTTCTTC.

V gene TRBV20-1 combines with J gene TRBJ2-5; 13 bases align to TRBD2. Germline V gene data show CDR1 as DFQATT and CDR2 as SNEGSKA (reference sequence). The CDR3 loop spans 15 amino acids. V lost 5 bases and J lost 4; bases outside the gene matches: 7. CDR3 sequence reads: CSARPGLAGVETQYF. CDR3 DNA sequence: TGCAGTGCTCGCCCCGGACTAGCGGGAGTAGAGACCCAGTACTTC.

This clonotype was counted a few times. V usage is TRBV29-1 and J usage is TRBJ2-7; 7 bases are a match to TRBD2. This CDR3 spans 12 amino acids. Germline assignment: CDR1 SQVTM and CDR2 ANQGSEA. The V segment lost 4 bases and the J segment 4 bases; nucleotides outside the gene matches: 4. This chain's CDR3 is CSVGPSGYEQYF. As DNA, the CDR3 is TGCAGCGTTGGTCCTAGCGGATACGAGCAGTACTTC.

This clonotype was detected many times. The genes are TRBV29-1 and TRBJ1-2; D gene uncertain. The CDR3 spans 11 residues. V shed 5 bases and J shed 4 bases, with 8 bases lying between them. Germline CDR1 and CDR2: SQVTM and ANQGSEA. The CDR3 protein is CSVYNSYGYTF. DNA of the CDR3: TGCAGCGTTTACAATAGCTATGGCTACACCTTC.